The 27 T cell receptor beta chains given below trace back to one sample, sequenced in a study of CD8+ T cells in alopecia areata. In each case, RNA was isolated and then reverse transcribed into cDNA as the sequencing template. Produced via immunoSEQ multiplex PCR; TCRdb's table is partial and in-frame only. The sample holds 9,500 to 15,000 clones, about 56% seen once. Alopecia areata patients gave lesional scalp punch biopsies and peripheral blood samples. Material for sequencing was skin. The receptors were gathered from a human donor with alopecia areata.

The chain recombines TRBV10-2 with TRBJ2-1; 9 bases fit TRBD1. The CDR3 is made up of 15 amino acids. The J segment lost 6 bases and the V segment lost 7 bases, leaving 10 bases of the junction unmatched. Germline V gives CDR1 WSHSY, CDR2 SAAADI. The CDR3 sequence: CASNFRQGVLNEQFF. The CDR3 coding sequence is TGCGCCAGCAATTTTAGACAGGGGGTACTCAATGAGCAGTTCTTC.

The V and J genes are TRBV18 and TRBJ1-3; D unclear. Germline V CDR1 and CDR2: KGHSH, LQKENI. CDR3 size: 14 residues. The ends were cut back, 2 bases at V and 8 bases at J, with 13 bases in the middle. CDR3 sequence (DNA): TGTGCCAGCTCACCAAACAGAGAGGTCGACACCATATATTTT. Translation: CASSPNREVDTIYF.

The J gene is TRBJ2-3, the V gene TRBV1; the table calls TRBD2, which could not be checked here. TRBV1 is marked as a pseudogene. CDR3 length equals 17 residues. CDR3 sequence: CTSSLQGLAGRTDTQYF. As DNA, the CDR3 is TGCACCAGCAGCCTCCAGGGACTAGCGGGGCGCACAGATACGCAGTATTTT.

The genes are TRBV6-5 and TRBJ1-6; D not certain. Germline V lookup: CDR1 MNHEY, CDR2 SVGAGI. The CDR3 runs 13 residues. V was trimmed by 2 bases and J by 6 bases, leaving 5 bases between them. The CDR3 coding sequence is TGTGCCAGCAGTTACGGGCTTAATTCACCCCTCCACTTT. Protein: CASSYGLNSPLHF.

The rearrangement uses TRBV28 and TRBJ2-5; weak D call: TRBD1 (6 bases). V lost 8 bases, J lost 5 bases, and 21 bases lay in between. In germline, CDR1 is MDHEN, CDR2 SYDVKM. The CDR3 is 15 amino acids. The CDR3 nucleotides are TGTGCCAGCTCCTCTCAGGGCTCGCAGGGGGAGACCCAGTACTTC. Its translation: CASSSQGSQGETQYF.

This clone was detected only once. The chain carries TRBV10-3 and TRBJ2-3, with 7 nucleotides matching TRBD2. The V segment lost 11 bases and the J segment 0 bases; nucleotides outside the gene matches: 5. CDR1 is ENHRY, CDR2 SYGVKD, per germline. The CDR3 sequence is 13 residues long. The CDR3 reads CAGGGPSTDTQYF. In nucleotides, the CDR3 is TGTGCCGGGGGGGGACCTAGCACAGATACGCAGTATTTT.

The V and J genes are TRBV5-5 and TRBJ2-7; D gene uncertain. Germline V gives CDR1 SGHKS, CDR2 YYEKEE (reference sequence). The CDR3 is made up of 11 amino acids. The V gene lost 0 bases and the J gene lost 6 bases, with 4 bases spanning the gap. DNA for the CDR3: TGTGCCAGCAGCTTGGAATCCGAGCAGTACTTC. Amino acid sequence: CASSLESEQYF. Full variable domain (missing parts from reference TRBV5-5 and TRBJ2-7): DAGVTQSPTHLIKTRGQQVTLRCSPISGHKSVSWYQQVLGQGPQFIFQYYEKEERGRGNFPDRFSARQFPNYSSELNVNALLLGDSALYLCASSLESEQYFGPGTRLTVT.

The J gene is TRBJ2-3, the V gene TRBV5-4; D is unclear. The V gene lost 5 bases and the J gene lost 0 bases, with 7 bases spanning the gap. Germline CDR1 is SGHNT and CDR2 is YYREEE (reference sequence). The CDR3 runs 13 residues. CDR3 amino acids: CASRSYSTDTQYF. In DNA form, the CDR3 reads TGTGCCAGCAGATCCTACAGCACAGATACGCAGTATTTT.

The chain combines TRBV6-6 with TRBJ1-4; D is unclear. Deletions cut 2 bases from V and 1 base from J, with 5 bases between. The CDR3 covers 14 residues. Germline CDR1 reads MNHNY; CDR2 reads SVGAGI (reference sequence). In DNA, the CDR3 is TGTGCCAGCAGTTACCGGGGAACTAATGAAAAACTGTTTTTT. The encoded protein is CASSYRGTNEKLFF.

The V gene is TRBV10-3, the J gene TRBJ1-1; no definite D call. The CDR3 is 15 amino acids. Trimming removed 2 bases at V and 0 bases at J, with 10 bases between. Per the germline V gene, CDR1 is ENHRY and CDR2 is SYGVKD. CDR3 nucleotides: TGTGCCATCAGTGAGCTCCAGTCCATGAACACTGAAGCTTTCTTT. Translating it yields CAISELQSMNTEAFF.

CDR3 DNA: TGCGCCAGCAGCTTGGGTGCGGAATATTACGAGCAGTACTTC. Translated: CASSLGAEYYEQYF. This sequence joins TRBV5-1 and TRBJ2-7, with no clear D. The V gene's germline CDR1 is SGHRS and CDR2 YFSETQ. The length of the CDR3 is 14 residues. The V and J ends lost 0 bases and 4 bases respectively, with 11 bases between them.

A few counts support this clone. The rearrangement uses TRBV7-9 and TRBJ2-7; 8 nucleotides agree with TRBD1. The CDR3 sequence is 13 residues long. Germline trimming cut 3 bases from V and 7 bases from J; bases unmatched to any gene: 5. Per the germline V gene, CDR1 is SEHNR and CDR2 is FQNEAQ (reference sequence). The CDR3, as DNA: TGTGCCAGCAGCTTGGGACAGGCGTTGGAGCAGTACTTC. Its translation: CASSLGQALEQYF.

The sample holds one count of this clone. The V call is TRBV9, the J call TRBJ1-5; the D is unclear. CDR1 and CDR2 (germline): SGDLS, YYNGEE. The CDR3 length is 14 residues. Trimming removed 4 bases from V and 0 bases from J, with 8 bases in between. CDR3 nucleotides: TGTGCCAGCAGCCCTAGTCCTAGCAATCAGCCCCAGCATTTT. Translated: CASSPSPSNQPQHF.

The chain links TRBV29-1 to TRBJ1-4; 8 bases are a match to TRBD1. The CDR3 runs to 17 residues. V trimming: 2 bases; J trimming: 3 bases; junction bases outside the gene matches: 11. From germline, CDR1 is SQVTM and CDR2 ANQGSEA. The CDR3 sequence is CSVEPSAGGESNEKLFF. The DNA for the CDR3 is TGCAGCGTTGAACCTTCGGCAGGGGGCGAGTCTAATGAAAAACTGTTTTTT.

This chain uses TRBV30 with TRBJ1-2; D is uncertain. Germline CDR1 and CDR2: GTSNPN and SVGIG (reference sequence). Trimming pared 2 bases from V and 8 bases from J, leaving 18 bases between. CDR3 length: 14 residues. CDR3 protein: CAWSKRANVGGYTF. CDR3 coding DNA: TGTGCCTGGAGTAAACGGGCCAACGTTGGGGGCTACACCTTC.

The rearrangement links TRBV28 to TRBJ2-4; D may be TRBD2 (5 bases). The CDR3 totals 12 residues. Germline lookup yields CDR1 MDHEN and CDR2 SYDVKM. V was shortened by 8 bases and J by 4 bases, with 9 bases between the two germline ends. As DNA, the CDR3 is TGTGCCAGCGGTAGAGGGAAAAACATTCAGTACTTC. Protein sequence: CASGRGKNIQYF.

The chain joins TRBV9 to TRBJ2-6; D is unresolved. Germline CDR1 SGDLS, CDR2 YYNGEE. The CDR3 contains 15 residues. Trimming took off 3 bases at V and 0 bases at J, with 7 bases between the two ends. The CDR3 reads CASSASISGANVLTF. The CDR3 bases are TGTGCCAGCAGCGCAAGTATCTCTGGGGCCAACGTCCTGACTTTC.

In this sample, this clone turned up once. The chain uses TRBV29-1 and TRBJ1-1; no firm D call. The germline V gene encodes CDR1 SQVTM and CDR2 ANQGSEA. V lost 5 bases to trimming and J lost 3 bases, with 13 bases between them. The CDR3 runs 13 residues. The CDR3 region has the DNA TGCAGCGTTTTAACTGACGGACACACTGAAGCTTTCTTT. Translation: CSVLTDGHTEAFF.

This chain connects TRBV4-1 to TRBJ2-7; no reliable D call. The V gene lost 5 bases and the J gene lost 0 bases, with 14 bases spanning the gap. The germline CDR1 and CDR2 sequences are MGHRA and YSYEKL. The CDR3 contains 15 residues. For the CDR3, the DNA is TGCGCCAGCAGCGAGTGGACGGTAAGCTCCTACGAGCAGTACTTC. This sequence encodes CASSEWTVSSYEQYF.

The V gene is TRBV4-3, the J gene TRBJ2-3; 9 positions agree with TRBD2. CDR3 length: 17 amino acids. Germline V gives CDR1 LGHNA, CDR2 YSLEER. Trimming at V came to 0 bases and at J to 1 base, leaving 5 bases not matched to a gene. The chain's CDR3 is CASSQEPAGGGTDTQYF. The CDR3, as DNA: TGCGCCAGCAGCCAAGAACCAGCGGGAGGCGGCACAGATACGCAGTATTTT.

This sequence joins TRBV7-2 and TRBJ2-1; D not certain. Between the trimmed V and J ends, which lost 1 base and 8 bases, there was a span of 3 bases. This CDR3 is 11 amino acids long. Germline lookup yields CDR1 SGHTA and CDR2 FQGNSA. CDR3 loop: CASSLVHEQFF. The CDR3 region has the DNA TGTGCCAGCAGCTTAGTCCATGAGCAGTTCTTC.

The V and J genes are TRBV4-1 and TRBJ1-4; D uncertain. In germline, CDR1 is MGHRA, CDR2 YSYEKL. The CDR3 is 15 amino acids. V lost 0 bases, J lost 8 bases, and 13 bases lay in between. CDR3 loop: CASSQDGIFGEKLFF. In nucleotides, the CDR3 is TGCGCCAGCAGCCAAGACGGGATTTTTGGGGAAAAACTGTTTTTT.

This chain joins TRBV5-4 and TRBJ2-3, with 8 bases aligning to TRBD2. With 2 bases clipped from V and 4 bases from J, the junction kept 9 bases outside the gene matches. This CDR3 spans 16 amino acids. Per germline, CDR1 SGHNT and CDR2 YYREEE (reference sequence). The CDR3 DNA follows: TGTGCCAGCAGCTTCCAACGGGAGGGCCTCTCAGATACGCAGTATTTT. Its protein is CASSFQREGLSDTQYF.

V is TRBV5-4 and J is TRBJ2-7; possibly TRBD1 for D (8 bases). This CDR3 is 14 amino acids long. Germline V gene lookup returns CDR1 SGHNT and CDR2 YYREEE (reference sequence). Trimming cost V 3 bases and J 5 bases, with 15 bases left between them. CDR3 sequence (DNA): TGTGCCAGCAGCTCCGGACAGGGAGGGGACGAGCAGTACTTC. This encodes CASSSGQGGDEQYF.

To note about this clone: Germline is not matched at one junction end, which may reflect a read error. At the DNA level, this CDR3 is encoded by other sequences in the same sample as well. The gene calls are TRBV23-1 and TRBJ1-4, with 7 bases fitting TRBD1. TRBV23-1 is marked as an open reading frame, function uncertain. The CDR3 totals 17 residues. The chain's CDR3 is CASSHPRGKPTSEKLFF. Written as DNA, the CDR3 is TGCGCCAGCAGTCATCCCAGGGGGAAACCGACTAGTGAAAAATTGTTTTTT.

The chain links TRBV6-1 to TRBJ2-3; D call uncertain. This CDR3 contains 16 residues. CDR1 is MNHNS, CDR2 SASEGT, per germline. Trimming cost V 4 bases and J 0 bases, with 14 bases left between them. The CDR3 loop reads CASSVTPRTSTDTQYF. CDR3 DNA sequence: TGTGCCAGCAGTGTTACGCCGCGTACTAGCACAGATACGCAGTATTTT.

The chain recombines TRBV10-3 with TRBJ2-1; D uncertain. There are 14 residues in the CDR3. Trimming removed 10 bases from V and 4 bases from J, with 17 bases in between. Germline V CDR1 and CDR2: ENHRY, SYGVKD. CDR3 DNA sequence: TGTGCCAGCCGATCATCCCAAGGGTACAATGAGCAGTTCTTC. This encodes CASRSSQGYNEQFF.